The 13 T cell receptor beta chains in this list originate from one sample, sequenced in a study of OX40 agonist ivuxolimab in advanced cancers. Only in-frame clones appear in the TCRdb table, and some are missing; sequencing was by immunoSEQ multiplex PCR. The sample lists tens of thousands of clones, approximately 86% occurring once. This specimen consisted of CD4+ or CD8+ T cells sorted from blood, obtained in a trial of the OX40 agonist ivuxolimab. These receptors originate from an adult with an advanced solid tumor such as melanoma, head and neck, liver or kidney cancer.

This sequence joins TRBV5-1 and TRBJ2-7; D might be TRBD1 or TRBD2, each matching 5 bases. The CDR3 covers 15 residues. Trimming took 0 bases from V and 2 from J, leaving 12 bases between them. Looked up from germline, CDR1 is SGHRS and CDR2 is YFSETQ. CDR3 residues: CASSLGGGFAYEQYF. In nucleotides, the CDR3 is TGCGCCAGCAGCTTGGGTGGGGGTTTCGCCTACGAGCAGTACTTC.

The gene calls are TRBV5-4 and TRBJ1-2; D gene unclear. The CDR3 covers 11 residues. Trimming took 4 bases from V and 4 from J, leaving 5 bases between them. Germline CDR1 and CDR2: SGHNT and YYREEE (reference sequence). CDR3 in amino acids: CASSHSYGYTF. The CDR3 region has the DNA TGTGCCAGCAGCCATAGCTATGGCTACACCTTC.

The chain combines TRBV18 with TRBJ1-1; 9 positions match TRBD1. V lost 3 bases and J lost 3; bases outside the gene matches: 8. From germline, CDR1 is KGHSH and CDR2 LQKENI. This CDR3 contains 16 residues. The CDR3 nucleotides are TGTGCCAGCTCACCTCAAACAGGGGGCATCGACACTGAAGCTTTCTTT. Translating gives CASSPQTGGIDTEAFF.

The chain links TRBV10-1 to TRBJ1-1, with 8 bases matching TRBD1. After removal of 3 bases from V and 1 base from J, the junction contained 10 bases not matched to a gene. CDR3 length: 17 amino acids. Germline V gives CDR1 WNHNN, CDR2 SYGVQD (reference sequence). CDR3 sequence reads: CASSEGQGARGNTEAFF. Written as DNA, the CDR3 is TGCGCCAGCAGTGAAGGGCAGGGGGCCAGAGGGAACACTGAAGCTTTCTTT.

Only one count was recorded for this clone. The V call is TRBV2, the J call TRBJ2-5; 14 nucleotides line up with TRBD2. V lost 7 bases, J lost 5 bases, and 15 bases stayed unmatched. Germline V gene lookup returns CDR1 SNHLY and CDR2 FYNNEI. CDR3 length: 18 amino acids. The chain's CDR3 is CASTRGLAGGAGWETQYF. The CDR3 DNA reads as TGTGCCAGCACCAGAGGACTAGCGGGAGGTGCTGGATGGGAGACCCAGTACTTC.

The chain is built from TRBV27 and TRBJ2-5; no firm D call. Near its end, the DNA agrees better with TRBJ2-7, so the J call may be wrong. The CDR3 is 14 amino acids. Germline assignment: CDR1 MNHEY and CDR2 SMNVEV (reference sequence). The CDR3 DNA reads TGTGCCAGCAGTTCGCCCACCCTCTCCTACGAGCAGTACTTC. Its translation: CASSSPTLSYEQYF.

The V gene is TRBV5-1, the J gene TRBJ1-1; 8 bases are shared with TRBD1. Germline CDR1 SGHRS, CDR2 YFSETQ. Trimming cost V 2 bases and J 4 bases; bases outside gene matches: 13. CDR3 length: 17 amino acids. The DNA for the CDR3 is TGCGCCAGCAGCTTACTAACGGGAGGACAGGGCCCCACTGAAGCTTTCTTT. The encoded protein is CASSLLTGGQGPTEAFF. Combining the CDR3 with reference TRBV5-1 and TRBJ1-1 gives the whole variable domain KAGVTQTPRYLIKTRGQQVTLSCSPISGHRSVSWYQQTPGQGLQFLFEYFSETQRNKGNFPGRFSGRQFSNSRSEMNVSTLELGDSALYLCASSLLTGGQGPTEAFFGQGTRLTVV.

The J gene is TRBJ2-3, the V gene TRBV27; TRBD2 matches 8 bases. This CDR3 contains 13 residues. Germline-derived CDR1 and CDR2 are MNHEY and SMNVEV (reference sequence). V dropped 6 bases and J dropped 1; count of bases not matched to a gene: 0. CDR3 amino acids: CASRLAGTDTQYF. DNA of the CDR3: TGTGCCAGCAGACTAGCGGGCACAGATACGCAGTATTTT.

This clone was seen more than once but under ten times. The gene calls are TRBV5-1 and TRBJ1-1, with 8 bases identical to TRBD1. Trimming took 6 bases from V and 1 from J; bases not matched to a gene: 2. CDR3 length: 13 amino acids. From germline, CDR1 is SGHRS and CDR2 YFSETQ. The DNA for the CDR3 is TGCGCCAGCACCGGGACAGGGAACACTGAAGCTTTCTTT. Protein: CASTGTGNTEAFF.

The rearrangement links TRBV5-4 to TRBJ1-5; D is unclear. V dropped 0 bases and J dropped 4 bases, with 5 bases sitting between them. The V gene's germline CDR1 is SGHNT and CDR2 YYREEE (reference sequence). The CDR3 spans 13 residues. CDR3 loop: CASSLGWNQPQHF. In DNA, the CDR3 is TGTGCCAGCAGCTTGGGTTGGAATCAGCCCCAGCATTTT.

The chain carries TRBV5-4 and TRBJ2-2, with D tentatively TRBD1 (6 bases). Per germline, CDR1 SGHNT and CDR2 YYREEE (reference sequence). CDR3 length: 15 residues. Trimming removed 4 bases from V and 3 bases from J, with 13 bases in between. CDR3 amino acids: CASSRTSGDTGELFF. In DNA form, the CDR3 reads TGTGCCAGCAGCAGGACTTCAGGGGACACCGGGGAGCTGTTTTTT. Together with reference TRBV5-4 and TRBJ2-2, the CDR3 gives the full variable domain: ETGVTQSPTHLIKTRGQQVTLRCSSQSGHNTVSWYQQALGQGPQFIFQYYREEENGRGNFPPRFSGLQFPNYSSELNVNALELDDSALYLCASSRTSGDTGELFFGEGSRLTVL.

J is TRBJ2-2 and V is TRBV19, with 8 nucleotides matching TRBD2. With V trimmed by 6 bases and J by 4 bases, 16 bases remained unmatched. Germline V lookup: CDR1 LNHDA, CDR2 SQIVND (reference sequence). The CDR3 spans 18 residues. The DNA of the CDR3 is TGTGCCAGTAGCCATAGAAAAAGAGCGGGAGCGGGCACCGGGGAGCTGTTTTTT. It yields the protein CASSHRKRAGAGTGELFF.

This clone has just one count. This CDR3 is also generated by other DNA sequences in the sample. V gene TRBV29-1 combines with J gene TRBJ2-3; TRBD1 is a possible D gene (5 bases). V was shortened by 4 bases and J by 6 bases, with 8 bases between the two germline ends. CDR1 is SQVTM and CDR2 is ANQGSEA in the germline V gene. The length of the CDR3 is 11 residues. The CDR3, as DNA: TGCAGCGTTGCAGGGATTGATACGCAGTATTTT. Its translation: CSVAGIDTQYF.